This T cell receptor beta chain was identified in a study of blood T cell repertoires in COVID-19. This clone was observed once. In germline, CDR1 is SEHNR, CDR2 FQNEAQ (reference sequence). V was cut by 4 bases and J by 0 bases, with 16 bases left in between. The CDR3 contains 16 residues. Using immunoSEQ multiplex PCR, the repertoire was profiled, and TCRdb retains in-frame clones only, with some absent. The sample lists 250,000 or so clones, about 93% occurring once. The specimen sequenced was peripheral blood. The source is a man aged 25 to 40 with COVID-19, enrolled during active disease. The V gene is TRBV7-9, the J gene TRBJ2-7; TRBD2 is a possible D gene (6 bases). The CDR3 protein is CASSWGESTISYEQYF. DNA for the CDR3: TGTGCCAGCAGCTGGGGGGAGAGCACAATCTCCTACGAGCAGTACTTC.